Listed here are 3 T cell receptor beta chains from one sample, sequenced in a study of OX40 agonist ivuxolimab in advanced cancers. Measured with immunoSEQ multiplex PCR; TCRdb has only the in-frame clones, and not every one. The repertoire holds some 120,000 clones, with 85% to 95% as singletons. The sample in question was CD4+ or CD8+ T cells sorted from blood, obtained in a trial of the OX40 agonist ivuxolimab. The receptors shown here come from an adult with an advanced solid tumor such as melanoma, head and neck, liver or kidney cancer.

V usage is TRBV19 and J usage is TRBJ2-1; no definite D call. This CDR3 is 16 amino acids long. CDR1 and CDR2 (germline): LNHDA, SQIVND (reference sequence). Deletions cut 5 bases from V and 0 bases from J, with 14 bases between. The CDR3 reads CASSGWTDHSYNEQFF. Here the CDR3 DNA reads TGTGCCAGTAGTGGATGGACCGACCACTCCTACAATGAGCAGTTCTTC.

V gene TRBV7-2 combines with J gene TRBJ2-5, with TRBD2 matching over 7 bases. The junction had 8 bases not matched to a gene; V was cut back by 2 bases and J by 5 bases. Germline CDR1 reads SGHTA; CDR2 reads FQGNSA. There are 15 residues in the CDR3. This CDR3 reads CASSLIGTGGETQYF. DNA for the CDR3: TGTGCCAGCAGCTTAATTGGGACGGGAGGTGAGACCCAGTACTTC.

This chain uses TRBV10-3 with TRBJ1-4; a possible D gene is TRBD1 (6 bases). Between the trimmed V and J ends, which lost 0 bases and 4 bases, there was a span of 6 bases. The V gene's germline CDR1 is ENHRY and CDR2 SYGVKD. CDR3 length: 14 amino acids. CDR3 in DNA: TGTGCCATCAGTGAGTCAGGGGGTAATGAAAAACTGTTTTTT. It codes for CAISESGGNEKLFF.